This T cell receptor beta chain was documented in a study of T cells in Graves' hyperthyroidism and ophthalmopathy. RNA transcripts provided the source from which TCR beta CDR3 regions were amplified. The study used the HTBI primer set for a first-round RT-PCR of the TCR CDR3. TCRdb reanalysed the multiplex PCR reads using MiXCR and keeps one entry per CDR3 protein. Of about 770,000 distinct CDR3 sequences listed, 15% to 20% were seen once; the top ten hold roughly 17%. Trimming stripped 0 bases from V and 0 bases from J, with 8 bases between. Germline CDR1 reads SGDLS; CDR2 reads YYNGEE. The CDR3 is 15 residues long. The patients, who ranged from 18 to 65 in age, presented with newly diagnosed hyperthyroidism lasting under 2 months.

The TCR was taken from a woman between 45 and 65 years old with Graves' hyperthyroidism that later progressed to Graves' ophthalmopathy. This chain joins TRBV9 and TRBJ2-3; D gene unclear. Sequences were obtained from blood. The CDR3 DNA reads TGTGCCAGCAGCGTAGAAGGCAGAAGCACAGATACGCAGTATTTT. As protein: CASSVEGRSTDTQYF.